This passage covers 22 T cell receptor beta chains from one sample sequenced in a study of cytomegalovirus exposure and HLA in healthy donors (dated by TCRdb to about 2017). The method was the immunoSEQ multiplex PCR assay. For the multiplex PCR, a mixture combining 60 forward primers for TCR Vbeta segments and 13 reverse primers for TCR Jbeta segments was used. TCRdb limited this immuneACCESS table to in-frame rearrangements with V and J called. A share of clones is missing; checked studies link under half to unresolved V genes, and the rest is unexplained. The sample table shows under 150,000 clones, and about 80% are seen once. The ten largest account for around 4.4% of the sample. Sequencing was done on a sample of PBMCs. The receptors were sampled from a young man in good health and CMV-seropositive.

The V call is TRBV19, the J call TRBJ1-2, with D hard to call. The CDR3 runs to 13 residues. V was cut by 5 bases and J by 0 bases, with 7 bases left in between. CDR1 and CDR2 from the germline V gene are LNHDA and SQIVND (reference sequence). CDR3 nucleotide sequence: TGTGCCAGTAGTTTCAGGTCTAACTATGGCTACACCTTC. Protein sequence: CASSFRSNYGYTF.

The chain uses TRBV28 and TRBJ1-4; D is uncertain. Per germline, CDR1 MDHEN and CDR2 SYDVKM. V was shortened by 5 bases and J by 7 bases, with 17 bases between the two germline ends. The CDR3 totals 15 residues. This CDR3 reads CASSLQTPSSEKLFF. DNA for the CDR3: TGTGCCAGCAGTCTCCAGACTCCTTCCAGTGAAAAACTGTTTTTT.

V gene TRBV11-2 combines with J gene TRBJ2-7; tentative D call: TRBD1 (6 bases). V lost 0 bases, J lost 1 base, and 10 bases lay in between. Germline V gene sequence: CDR1 SGHAT, CDR2 FQNNGV. There are 15 residues in the CDR3. The CDR3 sequence is CASSLEGRGSYEQYF. DNA of the CDR3: TGTGCCAGCAGCTTAGAGGGCAGGGGATCCTACGAGCAGTACTTC.

CDR3 bases: TGTGCCAGCAGTTTATGGACTAGCGGGACCAATGAGCAGTTCTTC. This encodes CASSLWTSGTNEQFF. The rearrangement links TRBV28 to TRBJ2-1; TRBD2 aligns across 11 bases. From germline, CDR1 is MDHEN and CDR2 SYDVKM. The V and J ends lost 0 bases and 6 bases, in that order; junction bases with no gene match: 1. The CDR3 sequence is 15 residues long.

This clone was counted a single time. V gene TRBV28 combines with J gene TRBJ1-5, with 8 bases aligning to TRBD1. The CDR3 runs 14 residues. Germline lookup yields CDR1 MDHEN and CDR2 SYDVKM. Losses at the gene ends were 6 bases for V and 6 bases for J; bases not matched to a gene: 7. CDR3 protein: CASRADREGQPQHF. In nucleotides, the CDR3 is TGTGCCAGCAGGGCGGACAGGGAGGGTCAGCCCCAGCATTTT.

This clone was recorded a few times. The rearrangement links TRBV7-3 to TRBJ2-2; 7 bases line up with TRBD2. This CDR3 contains 16 residues. J lost 4 bases, V lost 5 bases, and 10 bases had no gene match. Germline CDR1 and CDR2: SGHTA and FQGTGA. CDR3 in amino acids: CASSLRGGVGTGELFF. The CDR3 coding sequence is TGTGCCAGCAGCCTTCGGGGAGGGGTTGGCACCGGGGAGCTGTTTTTT. Full variable domain (remainder filled in from reference TRBV7-3 and TRBJ2-2): GAGVSQTPSNKVTEKGKYVELRCDPISGHTALYWYRQSLGQGPEFLIYFQGTGAADDSGLPNDRFFAVRPEGSVSTLKIQRTERGDSAVYLCASSLRGGVGTGELFFGEGSRLTVL.

The chain carries TRBV7-3 and TRBJ1-1; TRBD1 matches 8 bases. CDR1 and CDR2 from the germline V gene are SGHTA and FQGTGA. The V gene end was trimmed by 1 base and the J gene end by 2 bases; junction bases not matched to a gene: 9. The CDR3 loop spans 17 amino acids. CDR3 sequence: CASSLRPQGAGNTEAFF. The CDR3 DNA reads as TGTGCCAGCAGCTTAAGGCCCCAGGGGGCGGGTAACACTGAAGCTTTCTTT.

The chain joins TRBV7-5 to TRBJ1-6; TRBD1, the table's D call, was not compared with the DNA. TRBV7-5 is deemed a pseudogene. CDR3 length: 15 residues. CDR3 region: CARSTGTGGFSPLHF. The CDR3 DNA reads TGTGCCAGAAGCACCGGGACAGGGGGATTTTCACCCCTCCACTTT.

V is TRBV20-1 and J is TRBJ2-1, with D tentatively TRBD2 (5 bases). The germline CDR1 and CDR2 sequences are DFQATT and SNEGSKA (reference sequence). V was trimmed by 7 bases and J by 11 bases, leaving 9 bases between them. The CDR3 is 9 residues long. The CDR3 protein is CSGGLKQFF. For the CDR3, the DNA is TGCAGTGGAGGGCTTAAGCAGTTCTTC.

The genes are TRBV10-1 and TRBJ1-2; maybe TRBD1 (5 bases). Per the germline V gene, CDR1 is WNHNN and CDR2 is SYGVQD (reference sequence). Trimming shortened V by 2 bases and J by 0 bases, and 19 bases separated the two germline ends. The CDR3 is 18 amino acids. The CDR3 loop is CASSEPRQTTKTNYGYTF. The CDR3 coding sequence is TGCGCCAGCAGTGAGCCCAGACAGACAACAAAAACTAACTATGGCTACACCTTC.

This chain links TRBV9 with TRBJ1-2; 8 nucleotides match TRBD1. The CDR3 is made up of 15 amino acids. J lost 0 bases, V lost 4 bases, and 5 bases had no gene match. CDR1 is SGDLS, CDR2 YYNGEE, per germline. The DNA for the CDR3 is TGTGCCAGCAGCCCTTGGACAGGGTCTAACTATGGCTACACCTTC. This codes for CASSPWTGSNYGYTF.

This clone has just a few counts. This chain joins TRBV5-1 and TRBJ2-7; D remains unclear. The V gene lost 0 bases and the J gene lost 3 bases, with 13 bases spanning the gap. Germline V gives CDR1 SGHRS, CDR2 YFSETQ. This CDR3 has 15 amino acids. The CDR3 DNA follows: TGCGCCAGCAGCTTGGCTGCTAGAATTGGCTACGAGCAGTACTTC. Translating it yields CASSLAARIGYEQYF.

The rearrangement links TRBV6-5 to TRBJ1-2; D perhaps matches TRBD1 (5 bases). The CDR3 sequence is 15 residues long. The V end lost 5 bases, the J end lost 5 bases, and 18 bases lay between the germline ends. Germline V CDR1 and CDR2: MNHEY, SVGAGI. This chain's CDR3 is CASSPEIRGAYGYTF. DNA of the CDR3: TGTGCCAGCAGTCCCGAGATTAGGGGCGCGTATGGCTACACCTTC.

CDR3 sequence (DNA): TGTGCCAGCAGCTTGCGCTTACTAGCGGGGGCCGCCCTAGCTTTGGATACGCAGTATTTT. It yields the protein CASSLRLLAGAALALDTQYF. V and J are TRBV5-5 and TRBJ2-3; 11 nucleotides match TRBD2. The V segment lost 1 base and the J segment 6 bases; nucleotides outside the gene matches: 19. The CDR3 consists of 20 residues. CDR1 and CDR2 from the germline V gene are SGHKS and YYEKEE (reference sequence).

The chain employs TRBV13 and TRBJ2-5; 8 bases are shared with TRBD2. The CDR3 spans 13 residues. The V gene end was trimmed by 5 bases and the J gene end by 5 bases; junction bases not matched to a gene: 4. The germline CDR1 and CDR2 sequences are PRHDT and FYEKMQ (reference sequence). The CDR3 sequence: CASSEAGVETQYF. CDR3 bases: TGTGCCAGCAGCGAAGCGGGAGTGGAGACCCAGTACTTC.

The chain links TRBV28 to TRBJ2-5; 8 positions match TRBD2. J was trimmed by 1 base and V by 3 bases; bases with no gene match: 4. CDR1 and CDR2 (germline): MDHEN, SYDVKM. CDR3 size: 15 residues. The CDR3: CASSLLAGSQETQYF. CDR3 nucleotide sequence: TGTGCCAGCAGTTTGCTAGCGGGTTCCCAAGAGACCCAGTACTTC.

The sample holds a few counts of this clone. The chain couples TRBV4-1 to TRBJ1-6; D ambiguous. With 0 bases removed from V and 4 bases from J, the gap between germline ends came to 13 bases. This CDR3 contains 17 residues. Germline V lookup: CDR1 MGHRA, CDR2 YSYEKL. CDR3 loop: CASSQDARIVYNSPLHF. CDR3 nucleotide sequence: TGCGCCAGCAGCCAAGATGCCAGGATAGTATATAATTCACCCCTCCACTTT.

V and J are TRBV28 and TRBJ1-5; no clear D. The germline V gene has CDR1 MDHEN and CDR2 SYDVKM. Trimming pared 6 bases from V and 2 bases from J, leaving 14 bases between. This CDR3 contains 15 residues. This CDR3 reads CASRVAGAGNQPQHF. CDR3 nucleotides: TGTGCCAGCAGGGTAGCGGGTGCGGGCAATCAGCCCCAGCATTTT.

The chain is built from TRBV4-1 and TRBJ2-4; maybe TRBD1 (5 bases). The length of the CDR3 is 14 residues. The ends were cut back, 4 bases at V and 5 bases at J, with 12 bases in the middle. Looked up from germline, CDR1 is MGHRA and CDR2 is YSYEKL. CDR3 sequence: CASSPTQAENIQYF. CDR3 in DNA: TGCGCCAGCAGCCCGACACAGGCGGAAAACATTCAGTACTTC.

The V and J genes are TRBV29-1 and TRBJ2-1; 11 nucleotides agree with TRBD2. The length of the CDR3 is 13 residues. Trimming at V came to 6 bases and at J to 5 bases, leaving 3 bases not matched to a gene. Germline CDR1 reads SQVTM; CDR2 reads ANQGSEA. The CDR3 DNA reads TGCAGCGTCGGGACTAGCGGCCACAATGAGCAGTTCTTC. Translating gives CSVGTSGHNEQFF.

The chain uses TRBV7-2 and TRBJ2-2; unclear D gene. The V gene's germline CDR1 is SGHTA and CDR2 FQGNSA. CDR3 length: 15 amino acids. The V gene lost 1 base and the J gene lost 2 bases, with 8 bases spanning the gap. CDR3 DNA: TGTGCCAGCAGCTTAGGGCTAGTCAACACCGGGGAGCTGTTTTTT. It is translated as CASSLGLVNTGELFF.

The chain carries TRBV29-1 and TRBJ1-1, with D hard to call. The CDR3 consists of 13 residues. Trimming cost V 4 bases and J 1 base, with 10 bases left between them. The germline CDR1 and CDR2 sequences are SQVTM and ANQGSEA. CDR3 DNA: TGCAGCGTTGTGAGTCAGGCGAACACTGAAGCTTTCTTT. This encodes CSVVSQANTEAFF. The full variable domain, rest sourced from reference TRBV29-1 and TRBJ1-1, is SAVISQKPSRDICQRGTSLTIQCQVDSQVTMMFWYRQQPGQSLTLIATANQGSEATYESGFVIDKFPISRPNLTFSTLTVSNMSPEDSSIYLCSVVSQANTEAFFGQGTRLTVV.